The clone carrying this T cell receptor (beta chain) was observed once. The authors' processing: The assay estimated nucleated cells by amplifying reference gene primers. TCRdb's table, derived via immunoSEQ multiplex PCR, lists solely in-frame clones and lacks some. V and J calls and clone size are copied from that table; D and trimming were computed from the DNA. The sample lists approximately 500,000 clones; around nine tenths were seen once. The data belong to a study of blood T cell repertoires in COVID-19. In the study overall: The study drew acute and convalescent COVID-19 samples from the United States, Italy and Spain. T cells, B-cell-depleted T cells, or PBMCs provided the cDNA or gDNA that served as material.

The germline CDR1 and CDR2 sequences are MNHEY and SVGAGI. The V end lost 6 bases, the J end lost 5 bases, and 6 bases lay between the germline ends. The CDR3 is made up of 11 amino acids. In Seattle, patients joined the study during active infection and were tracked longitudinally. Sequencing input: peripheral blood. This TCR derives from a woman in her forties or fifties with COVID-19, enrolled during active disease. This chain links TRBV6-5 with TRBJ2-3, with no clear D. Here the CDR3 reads CASRARDTQYF. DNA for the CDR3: TGTGCCAGCAGGGCCCGAGATACGCAGTATTTT.